Here is one T cell receptor beta chain with its context. Trimming removed 2 bases at V and 3 bases at J, with 16 bases between. Germline-derived CDR1 and CDR2 are MNHEY and SMNVEV (reference sequence). The CDR3 extends over 16 amino acids. The data belong to a study of shared T cell receptors in the human thymus. The repertoire was sequenced with immunoSEQ multiplex PCR; TCRdb's copy has only in-frame clones and lacks some. This sample yields 55,000 to 75,000 clones, of which over 90% are seen a single time; about 0.033% belongs to the top ten. The sequence was obtained from a human donor. The specimen sequenced was thymocytes. This chain joins TRBV27 and TRBJ1-2; D may be TRBD1 (5 bases). The CDR3 sequence: CASSLVFGRVYYGYTF. The CDR3, as DNA: TGTGCCAGCAGTTTAGTGTTCGGCAGGGTTTACTATGGCTACACCTTC.